The rows below give T cell receptor beta chains drawn from one sample of a study of blood T cell repertoires in COVID-19. The table came from immunoSEQ multiplex PCR; TCRdb's copy has only in-frame clones and leaves some out. The table lists about 110,000 clones, over 65% of them singletons. Specimen: peripheral blood. Source of these receptors: a woman between 55 and 75 years old with acute or convalescent COVID-19. CDR3s include the opening cysteine and the closing phenylalanine or tryptophan. The order of the fields is J gene, V gene, clone size, CDR3 protein. Some rows mark clone size as missing; the rest say once, few, many or name a class of expanded clone.

j_gene: TRBJ1-4
v_gene: TRBV14
abundance: .
CDR3aa: CASSRDRGRREKLFF

j_gene: TRBJ1-2
v_gene: TRBV28
abundance: .
CDR3aa: CASSRTTLYGYTF

j_gene: TRBJ2-3
v_gene: TRBV10-1
abundance: .
CDR3aa: CASRDSGATDTQYF

j_gene: TRBJ1-1
v_gene: TRBV13
abundance: .
CDR3aa: CASSSQGWGTEAFF

j_gene: TRBJ2-5
v_gene: TRBV5-1
abundance: few
CDR3aa: CASSPLAGVQETQYF

j_gene: TRBJ1-5
v_gene: TRBV30
abundance: .
CDR3aa: CAWSLGGNQPQHF

j_gene: TRBJ1-3
v_gene: TRBV18
abundance: .
CDR3aa: CASQKGPGNTIYF

j_gene: TRBJ2-5
v_gene: TRBV5-6
abundance: .
CDR3aa: CASSTNRDLQETQYF

j_gene: TRBJ1-3
v_gene: TRBV27
abundance: .
CDR3aa: CASSLEGAPGNTIYF

j_gene: TRBJ1-1
v_gene: TRBV18
abundance: .
CDR3aa: CASSPMTVNTEAFF

j_gene: TRBJ2-1
v_gene: TRBV9
abundance: .
CDR3aa: CASSVGAGVSNEQFF

j_gene: TRBJ2-1
v_gene: TRBV7-3
abundance: .
CDR3aa: CASSTAGGSYNEQFF

j_gene: TRBJ1-6
v_gene: TRBV5-1
abundance: .
CDR3aa: CASSLVTGGSPLHF

j_gene: TRBJ2-2
v_gene: TRBV5-4
abundance: .
CDR3aa: CASSSDTRTGAGELFF

j_gene: TRBJ1-6
v_gene: TRBV27
abundance: few
CDR3aa: CASSSGTGGSPLHF

j_gene: TRBJ2-1
v_gene: TRBV2
abundance: .
CDR3aa: CASSQSSGGTGEQFF

j_gene: TRBJ1-3
v_gene: TRBV7-9
abundance: .
CDR3aa: CASSEANSGNTIYF

j_gene: TRBJ2-6
v_gene: TRBV27
abundance: once
CDR3aa: CATQAGGANVLTF

j_gene: TRBJ1-1
v_gene: TRBV11-2
abundance: .
CDR3aa: CASSLDLWNTEAFF

j_gene: TRBJ2-4
v_gene: TRBV2
abundance: .
CDR3aa: CASSEGLTNIQYF

j_gene: TRBJ1-1
v_gene: TRBV3-1/TRBV3-2
abundance: .
CDR3aa: CASSQRSPETEAFF

j_gene: TRBJ2-1
v_gene: TRBV11-1
abundance: once
CDR3aa: CASSKGTGGGSEQFF

j_gene: TRBJ1-1
v_gene: TRBV19
abundance: .
CDR3aa: CASMDRGRTEAFF

j_gene: TRBJ2-2
v_gene: TRBV5-1
abundance: .
CDR3aa: CASSLLVRVGNTGELFF

j_gene: TRBJ2-1
v_gene: TRBV4-3
abundance: .
CDR3aa: CASSQGDYLLAEQFF

j_gene: TRBJ2-1
v_gene: TRBV4-2
abundance: few
CDR3aa: CASSQEEGGVYNEQFF

j_gene: TRBJ1-5
v_gene: TRBV7-2
abundance: .
CDR3aa: CASSLEGDSNQPQHF

j_gene: TRBJ2-5
v_gene: TRBV7-2
abundance: few
CDR3aa: CASSLPAGGETQYF

j_gene: TRBJ1-4
v_gene: TRBV10-3
abundance: once
CDR3aa: CAIRPQGHNEKLFF

j_gene: TRBJ2-7
v_gene: TRBV18
abundance: .
CDR3aa: CASSLWGPGTGGNEQYF

j_gene: TRBJ2-7
v_gene: TRBV9
abundance: .
CDR3aa: CASSVGAGGAKTYEQYF

j_gene: TRBJ1-1
v_gene: TRBV5-4
abundance: few
CDR3aa: CASRTQGAHDGAFF

j_gene: TRBJ1-4
v_gene: TRBV10-3
abundance: once
CDR3aa: CATRQGNEKLFF

j_gene: TRBJ1-4
v_gene: TRBV9
abundance: .
CDR3aa: CASSVGASTSSEKLFF

j_gene: TRBJ1-2
v_gene: TRBV6-5
abundance: .
CDR3aa: CASRRDGNYGYTF

j_gene: TRBJ1-2
v_gene: TRBV9
abundance: .
CDR3aa: CASTPLGTGVGYTF

j_gene: TRBJ1-6
v_gene: TRBV9
abundance: .
CDR3aa: CASSVRGTRDRGSPLHF

j_gene: TRBJ2-4
v_gene: TRBV9
abundance: .
CDR3aa: CASSPAGLAGGKNIQYF

j_gene: TRBJ2-5
v_gene: TRBV12-2
abundance: .
CDR3aa: CASRFDSQSARETQYF

j_gene: TRBJ1-5
v_gene: TRBV18
abundance: .
CDR3aa: CASSPGQGHQPQHF

j_gene: TRBJ2-7
v_gene: TRBV5-5
abundance: .
CDR3aa: CASSPGEPYEQYF

j_gene: TRBJ2-7
v_gene: TRBV28
abundance: .
CDR3aa: CASTLGTYEQYF

j_gene: TRBJ2-7
v_gene: TRBV11-2
abundance: .
CDR3aa: CASSQDSETGYEQYF

j_gene: TRBJ2-7
v_gene: TRBV5-1
abundance: few
CDR3aa: CASSANPTGGMEQYF

j_gene: TRBJ2-1
v_gene: TRBV28
abundance: .
CDR3aa: CASSARGGVRNEQFF

j_gene: TRBJ1-2
v_gene: TRBV13
abundance: .
CDR3aa: CASSYMTGEANYGYTF

j_gene: TRBJ1-4
v_gene: TRBV9
abundance: .
CDR3aa: CASSPGGAGEKLFF

j_gene: TRBJ2-1
v_gene: TRBV30
abundance: .
CDR3aa: CAWSEGPQFF

j_gene: TRBJ2-3
v_gene: TRBV11-2
abundance: .
CDR3aa: CASSLPGGTDTQYF

j_gene: TRBJ2-1
v_gene: TRBV3-1/TRBV3-2
abundance: .
CDR3aa: CASSQDRSLSRGNEQFF

j_gene: TRBJ2-1
v_gene: TRBV9
abundance: .
CDR3aa: CASSPGAWEWDEQFF

j_gene: TRBJ2-3
v_gene: TRBV7-2
abundance: once
CDR3aa: CASSLDLTSRGYTQYF

j_gene: TRBJ2-3
v_gene: TRBV4-1
abundance: many
CDR3aa: CASSQGQGLDTQYF

j_gene: TRBJ2-3
v_gene: TRBV2
abundance: .
CDR3aa: CASSEDGTSGGAADTQYF

j_gene: TRBJ2-7
v_gene: TRBV3-1/TRBV3-2
abundance: .
CDR3aa: CASSQGGGYEQYF

j_gene: TRBJ1-4
v_gene: TRBV30
abundance: .
CDR3aa: CAWSNPGANEKLFF

j_gene: TRBJ2-4
v_gene: TRBV27
abundance: .
CDR3aa: CASSLSAEGGNIQYF